The 5 T cell receptor beta chains in this list originate from one sample, sequenced in a study of cytomegalovirus exposure and HLA in healthy donors. The study ran its PCR with 60 Vbeta and 13 Jbeta primers. Assay used: immunoSEQ multiplex PCR; TCRdb lists only in-frame clones, some missing. This table has 100,000 to 150,000 clones, just over 75% appearing once. The sequenced sample consisted of PBMCs. These receptor sequences come from a woman aged 45-65 years in good health and CMV-seronegative.

J is TRBJ2-1 and V is TRBV4-3, with 8 bases fitting TRBD2. The V segment lost 0 bases and the J segment 3 bases; nucleotides outside the gene matches: 19. This CDR3 has 21 amino acids. From germline, CDR1 is LGHNA and CDR2 YSLEER. As DNA, the CDR3 is TGCGCCAGCAGCCAAGACCCCCCACCCCGGGCTAGCGGGCGTGTCTACAATGAGCAGTTCTTC. Protein sequence: CASSQDPPPRASGRVYNEQFF.

This clone was counted a few times. The chain employs TRBV27 and TRBJ2-3; TRBD2 matches at 11 bases. CDR3 length: 15 residues. J gave up 4 bases and V 8 bases, and 8 bases lay outside the gene matches. Germline CDR1 and CDR2: MNHEY and SMNVEV (reference sequence). As DNA, the CDR3 is TGTGCCAGCCGATTAGCGGGAGGGCTAGCAGATACGCAGTATTTT. It is translated as CASRLAGGLADTQYF.

J is TRBJ2-7 and V is TRBV2, with TRBD2 identical over 10 bases. From germline, CDR1 is SNHLY and CDR2 FYNNEI. V gave up 7 bases and J gave up 5 bases; unmatched junction bases: 8. CDR3 length: 14 amino acids. The CDR3 sequence is CASKRGLAGDEQYF. The DNA of the CDR3 is TGTGCCAGCAAGCGCGGGCTAGCGGGAGACGAGCAGTACTTC.

The chain couples TRBV27 to TRBJ2-5, with a weak D call TRBD2 (5 bases). Trimming left V 5 bases short and J 3 bases short, with 22 bases between. CDR3 size: 17 residues. Germline V gives CDR1 MNHEY, CDR2 SMNVEV (reference sequence). CDR3 sequence (DNA): TGTGCCAGCAGTCCCCTGGACGGACTCTCCAAAAAAGAGACCCAGTACTTC. This sequence encodes CASSPLDGLSKKETQYF.

For this clone: This CDR3 is also generated by other DNA sequences in the sample. The V call is TRBV28, the J call TRBJ1-5; the match to TRBD1 covers 10 bases. The V gene end was trimmed by 4 bases and the J gene end by 6 bases; junction bases not matched to a gene: 3. The CDR3 totals 14 residues. Per germline, CDR1 MDHEN and CDR2 SYDVKM. The CDR3 spells CASSSTGGSQPQHF. CDR3 coding DNA: TGTGCCAGCAGTTCGACAGGGGGCAGTCAGCCCCAGCATTTT. The whole variable domain, remainder taken from reference TRBV28 and TRBJ1-5, is DVKVTQSSRYLVKRTGEKVFLECVQDMDHENMFWYRQDPGLGLRLIYFSYDVKMKEKGDIPEGYSVSREKKERFSLILESASTNQTSMYLCASSSTGGSQPQHFGDGTRLSIL.